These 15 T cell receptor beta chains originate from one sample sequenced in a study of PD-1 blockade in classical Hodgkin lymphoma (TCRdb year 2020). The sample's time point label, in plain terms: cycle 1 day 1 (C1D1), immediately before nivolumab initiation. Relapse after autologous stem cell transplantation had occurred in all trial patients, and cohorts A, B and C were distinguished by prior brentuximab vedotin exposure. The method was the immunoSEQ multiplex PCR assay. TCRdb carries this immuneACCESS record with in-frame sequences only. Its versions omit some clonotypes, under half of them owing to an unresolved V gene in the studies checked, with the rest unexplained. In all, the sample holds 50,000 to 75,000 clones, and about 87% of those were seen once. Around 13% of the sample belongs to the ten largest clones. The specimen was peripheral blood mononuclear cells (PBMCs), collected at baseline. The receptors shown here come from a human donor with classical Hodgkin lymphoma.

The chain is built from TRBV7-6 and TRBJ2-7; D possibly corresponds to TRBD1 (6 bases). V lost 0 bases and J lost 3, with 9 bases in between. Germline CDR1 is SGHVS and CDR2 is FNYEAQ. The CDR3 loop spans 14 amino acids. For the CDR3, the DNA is TGTGCCAGCAGCTTAGCACAGGGACGCTACGAGCAGTACTTC. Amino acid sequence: CASSLAQGRYEQYF.

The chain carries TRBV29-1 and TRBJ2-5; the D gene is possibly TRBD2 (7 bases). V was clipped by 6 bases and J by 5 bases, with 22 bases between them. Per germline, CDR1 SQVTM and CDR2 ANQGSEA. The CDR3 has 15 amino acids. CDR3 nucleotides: TGCAGCGTCCACGGTGGGGGGGGCCGTGCCGAGACCCAGTACTTC. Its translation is CSVHGGGGRAETQYF.

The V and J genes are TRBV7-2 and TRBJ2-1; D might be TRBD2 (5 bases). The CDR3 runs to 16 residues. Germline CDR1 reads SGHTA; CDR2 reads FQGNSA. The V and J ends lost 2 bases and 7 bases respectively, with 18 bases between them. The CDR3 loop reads CASSLRGSEMRNEQFF. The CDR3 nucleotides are TGTGCCAGCAGCTTAAGAGGGAGTGAGATGCGAAATGAGCAGTTCTTC.

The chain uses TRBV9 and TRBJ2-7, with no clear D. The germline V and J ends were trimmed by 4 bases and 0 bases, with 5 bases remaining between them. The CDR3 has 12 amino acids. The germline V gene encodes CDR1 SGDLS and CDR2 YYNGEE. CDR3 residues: CASSPPSYEQYF. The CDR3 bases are TGTGCCAGCAGCCCTCCCTCCTACGAGCAGTACTTC.

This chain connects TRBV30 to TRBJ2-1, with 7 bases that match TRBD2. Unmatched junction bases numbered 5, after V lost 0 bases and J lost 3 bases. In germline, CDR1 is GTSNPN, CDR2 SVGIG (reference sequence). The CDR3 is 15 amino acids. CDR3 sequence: CAWSVPQRDYNEQFF. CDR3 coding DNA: TGTGCCTGGAGTGTACCTCAGCGGGACTACAATGAGCAGTTCTTC.

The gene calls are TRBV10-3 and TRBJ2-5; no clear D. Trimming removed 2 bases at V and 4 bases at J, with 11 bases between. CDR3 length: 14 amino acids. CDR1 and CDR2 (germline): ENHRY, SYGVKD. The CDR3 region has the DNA TGTGCCATCAGTGAGGTAGATGTGGGAGAGACCCAGTACTTC. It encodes CAISEVDVGETQYF.

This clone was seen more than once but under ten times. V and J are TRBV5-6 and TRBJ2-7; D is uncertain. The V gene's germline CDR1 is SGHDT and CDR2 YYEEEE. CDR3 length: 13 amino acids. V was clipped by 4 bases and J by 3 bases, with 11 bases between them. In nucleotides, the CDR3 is TGTGCCAGCAGCAGAGGCGATTTCTACGAGCAGTACTTC. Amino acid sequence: CASSRGDFYEQYF.

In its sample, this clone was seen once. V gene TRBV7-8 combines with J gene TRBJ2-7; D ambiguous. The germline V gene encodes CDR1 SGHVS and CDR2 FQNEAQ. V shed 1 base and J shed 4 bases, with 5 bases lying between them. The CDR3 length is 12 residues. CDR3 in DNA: TGTGCCAGCAGCTTAGGACGGTACGAGCAGTACTTC. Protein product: CASSLGRYEQYF.

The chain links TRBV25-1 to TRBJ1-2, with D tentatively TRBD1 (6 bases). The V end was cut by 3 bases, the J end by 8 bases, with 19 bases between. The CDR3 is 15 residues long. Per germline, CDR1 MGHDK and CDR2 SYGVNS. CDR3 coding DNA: TGTGCCAGCAGTGAGTCGTCTACAGGGTTTGGAGGCTACACCTTC. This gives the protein CASSESSTGFGGYTF.

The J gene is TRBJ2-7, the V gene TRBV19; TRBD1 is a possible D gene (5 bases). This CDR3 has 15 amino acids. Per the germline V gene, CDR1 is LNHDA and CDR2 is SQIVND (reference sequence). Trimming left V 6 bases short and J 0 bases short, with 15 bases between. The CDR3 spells CASSLTGQRSYEQYF. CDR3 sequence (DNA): TGTGCCAGTAGCCTCACAGGCCAGCGCTCCTACGAGCAGTACTTC.

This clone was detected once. The CDR3 region has the DNA TGTGCCTGGAGTGCCAGGGGTGATGAGCAGTTCTTC. Residues: CAWSARGDEQFF. The chain uses TRBV30 and TRBJ2-1; tentative D call: TRBD1 (6 bases). The CDR3 has 12 amino acids. V lost 1 base and J 8 bases, leaving 9 bases between the germline ends. Germline loops: CDR1 GTSNPN, CDR2 SVGIG (reference sequence).

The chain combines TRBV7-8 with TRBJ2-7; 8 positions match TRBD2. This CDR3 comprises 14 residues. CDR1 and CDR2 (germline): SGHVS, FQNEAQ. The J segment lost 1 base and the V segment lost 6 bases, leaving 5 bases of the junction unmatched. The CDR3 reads CASSPERGSYEQYF. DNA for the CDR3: TGTGCCAGCAGTCCTGAGCGGGGGTCCTACGAGCAGTACTTC.

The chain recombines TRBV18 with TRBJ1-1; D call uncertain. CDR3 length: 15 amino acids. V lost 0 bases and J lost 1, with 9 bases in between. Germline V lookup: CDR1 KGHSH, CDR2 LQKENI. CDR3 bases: TGTGCCAGCTCACCACCGGGCACGGGGAACACTGAAGCTTTCTTT. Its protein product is CASSPPGTGNTEAFF.

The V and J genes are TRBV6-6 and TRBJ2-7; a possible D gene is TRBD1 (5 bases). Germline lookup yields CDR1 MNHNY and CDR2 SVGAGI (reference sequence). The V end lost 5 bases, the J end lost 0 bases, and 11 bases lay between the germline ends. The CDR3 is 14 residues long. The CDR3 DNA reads TGTGCCAGCAGTACAGACAGCGACTCCTACGAGCAGTACTTC. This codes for CASSTDSDSYEQYF.

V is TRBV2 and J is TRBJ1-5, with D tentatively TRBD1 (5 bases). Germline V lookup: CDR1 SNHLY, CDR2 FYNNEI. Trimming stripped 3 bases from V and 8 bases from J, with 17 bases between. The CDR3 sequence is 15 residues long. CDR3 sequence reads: CASSEFVGTTEPQHF. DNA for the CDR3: TGTGCCAGCAGTGAGTTCGTTGGGACCACAGAGCCCCAGCATTTT.